This entry features one T cell receptor (beta chain) sequence. As yet, its antigen is unknown. The sample comes from a study of OX40 agonist ivuxolimab in advanced cancers. As for the study in general: The dose-escalation cohort had hepatocellular carcinoma, melanoma, renal cell or head and neck cancer. Whole-study findings and limits: Expanded clones were, on average, more numerous among CD8+ T cells than CD4+.

Sequencing used immunoSEQ multiplex PCR; TCRdb keeps in-frame clones, though not all of them. In the table there are about 46,000 clones, 90% to 95% of which are singletons. The CDR3 runs to 15 residues. Germline V gene sequence: CDR1 MNHEY, CDR2 SMNVEV (reference sequence). The junction had 9 bases not matched to a gene; V was cut back by 7 bases and J by 2 bases. This TCR was sampled from an adult with an advanced solid tumor such as melanoma, head and neck, liver or kidney cancer. The sample in question was CD4+ or CD8+ T cells sorted from blood, obtained in a trial of the OX40 agonist ivuxolimab. The chain joins TRBV27 to TRBJ2-7, with TRBD2 matching over 9 bases. CDR3 sequence: CASTISGRTTYEQYF. The CDR3 coding sequence is TGTGCCAGCACCATTAGCGGGAGAACGACCTACGAGCAGTACTTC.